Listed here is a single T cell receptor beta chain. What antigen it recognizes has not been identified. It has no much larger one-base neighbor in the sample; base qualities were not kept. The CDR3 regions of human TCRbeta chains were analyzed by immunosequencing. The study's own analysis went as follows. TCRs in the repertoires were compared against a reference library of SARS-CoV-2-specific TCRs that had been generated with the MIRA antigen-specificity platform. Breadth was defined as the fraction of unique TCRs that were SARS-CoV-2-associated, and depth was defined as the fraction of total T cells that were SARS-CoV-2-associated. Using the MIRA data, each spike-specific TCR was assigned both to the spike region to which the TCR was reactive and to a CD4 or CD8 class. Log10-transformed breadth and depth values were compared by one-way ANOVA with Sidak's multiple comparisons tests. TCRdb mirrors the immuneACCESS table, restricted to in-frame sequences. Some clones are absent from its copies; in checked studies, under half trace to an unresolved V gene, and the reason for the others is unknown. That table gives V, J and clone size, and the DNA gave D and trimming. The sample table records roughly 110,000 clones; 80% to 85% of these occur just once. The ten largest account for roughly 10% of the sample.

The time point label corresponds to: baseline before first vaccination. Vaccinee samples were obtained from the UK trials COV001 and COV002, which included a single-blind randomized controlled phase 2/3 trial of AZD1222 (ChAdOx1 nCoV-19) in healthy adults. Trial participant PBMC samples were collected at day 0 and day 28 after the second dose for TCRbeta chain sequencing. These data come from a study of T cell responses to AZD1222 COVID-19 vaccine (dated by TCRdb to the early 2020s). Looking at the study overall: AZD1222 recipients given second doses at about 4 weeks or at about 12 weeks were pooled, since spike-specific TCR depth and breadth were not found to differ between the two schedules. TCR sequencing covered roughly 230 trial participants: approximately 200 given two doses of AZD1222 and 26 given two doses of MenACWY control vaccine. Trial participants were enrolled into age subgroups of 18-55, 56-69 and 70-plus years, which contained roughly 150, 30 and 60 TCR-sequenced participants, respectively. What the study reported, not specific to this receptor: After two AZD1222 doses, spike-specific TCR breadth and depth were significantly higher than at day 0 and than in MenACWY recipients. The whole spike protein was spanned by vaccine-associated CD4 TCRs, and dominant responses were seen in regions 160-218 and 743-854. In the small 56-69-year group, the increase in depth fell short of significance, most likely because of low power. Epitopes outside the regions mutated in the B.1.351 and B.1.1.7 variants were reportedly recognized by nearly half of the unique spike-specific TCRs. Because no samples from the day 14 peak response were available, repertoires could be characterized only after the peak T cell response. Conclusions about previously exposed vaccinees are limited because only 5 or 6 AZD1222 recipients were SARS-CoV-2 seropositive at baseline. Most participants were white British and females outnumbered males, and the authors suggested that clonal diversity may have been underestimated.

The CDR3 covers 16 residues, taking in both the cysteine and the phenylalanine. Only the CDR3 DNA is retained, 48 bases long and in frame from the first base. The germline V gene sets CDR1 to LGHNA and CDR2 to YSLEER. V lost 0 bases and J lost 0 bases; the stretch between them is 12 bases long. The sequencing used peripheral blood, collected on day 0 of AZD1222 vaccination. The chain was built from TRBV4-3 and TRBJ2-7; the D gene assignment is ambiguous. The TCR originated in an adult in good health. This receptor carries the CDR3 CASSQDLTPGSYEQYF. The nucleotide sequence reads TGCGCCAGCAGCCAAGACCTAACGCCAGGCTCCTACGAGCAGTACTTC.